This TCR beta chain appears in the sequencing data of a study of cytomegalovirus exposure and HLA in healthy donors. Researchers ran the PCR with 60 Vbeta and 13 Jbeta primers. Assay used: immunoSEQ multiplex PCR; TCRdb lists only in-frame clones, some missing. The sample consists of around 150,000 clones, over 70% of them appearing once. CDR3 length: 14 residues. Germline lookup yields CDR1 SGDLS and CDR2 YYNGEE. Trimming removed 0 bases from V and 9 bases from J; junction bases left unmatched: 5. Sequencing was performed on PBMCs. The clonotype comes from a male donor in good health and CMV-seronegative. The chain carries TRBV9 and TRBJ2-5; 10 bases map to TRBD2. The CDR3 nucleotides are TGTGCCAGCAGCGTAGCGTCTAGCGGGGGAGCCCAGTACTTC. Its translation is CASSVASSGGAQYF.